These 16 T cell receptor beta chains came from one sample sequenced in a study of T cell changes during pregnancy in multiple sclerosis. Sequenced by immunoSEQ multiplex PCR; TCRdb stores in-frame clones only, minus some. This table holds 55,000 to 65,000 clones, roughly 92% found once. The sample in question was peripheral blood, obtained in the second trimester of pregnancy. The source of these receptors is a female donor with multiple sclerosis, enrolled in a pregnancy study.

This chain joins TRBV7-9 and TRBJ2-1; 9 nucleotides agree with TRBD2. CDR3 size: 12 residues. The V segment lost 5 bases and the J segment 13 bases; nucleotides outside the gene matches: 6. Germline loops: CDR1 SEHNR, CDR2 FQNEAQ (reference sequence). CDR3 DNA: TGTGCCAGCAGCCGGCAGCGGGAGGATCAGTTCTTC. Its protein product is CASSRQREDQFF. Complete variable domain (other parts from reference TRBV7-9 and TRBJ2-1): DTGVSQNPRHKITKRGQNVTFRCDPISEHNRLYWYRQTLGQGPEFLTYFQNEAQLEKSRLLSDRFSAERPKGSFSTLEIQRTEQGDSAMYLCASSRQREDQFFGPGTRLTVL.

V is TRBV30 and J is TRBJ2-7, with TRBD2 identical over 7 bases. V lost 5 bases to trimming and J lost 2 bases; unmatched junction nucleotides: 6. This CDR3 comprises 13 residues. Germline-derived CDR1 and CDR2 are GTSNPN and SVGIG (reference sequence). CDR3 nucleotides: TGTGCCTGGGAGCGGGACTTGACCTACGAGCAGTACTTC. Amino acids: CAWERDLTYEQYF.

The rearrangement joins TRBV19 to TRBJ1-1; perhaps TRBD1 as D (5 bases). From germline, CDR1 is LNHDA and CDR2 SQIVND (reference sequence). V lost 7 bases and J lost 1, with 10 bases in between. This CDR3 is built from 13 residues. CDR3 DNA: TGTGCCAGTACTCGACAGCCGAACACTGAAGCTTTCTTT. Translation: CASTRQPNTEAFF.

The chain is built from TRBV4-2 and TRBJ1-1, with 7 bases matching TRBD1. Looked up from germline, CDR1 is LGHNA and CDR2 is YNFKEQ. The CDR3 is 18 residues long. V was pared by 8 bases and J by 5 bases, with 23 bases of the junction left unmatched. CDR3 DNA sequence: TGTGCCAGCGGTGAAGGTAGGGGGCGGATAGGAAAGGGAACTGAAGCTTTCTTT. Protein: CASGEGRGRIGKGTEAFF.

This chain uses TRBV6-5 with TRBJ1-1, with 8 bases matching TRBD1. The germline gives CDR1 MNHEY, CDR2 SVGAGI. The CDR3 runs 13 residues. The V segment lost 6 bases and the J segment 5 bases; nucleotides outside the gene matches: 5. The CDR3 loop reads CASSADRATEAFF. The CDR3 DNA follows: TGTGCCAGCAGCGCGGACAGGGCTACTGAAGCTTTCTTT.

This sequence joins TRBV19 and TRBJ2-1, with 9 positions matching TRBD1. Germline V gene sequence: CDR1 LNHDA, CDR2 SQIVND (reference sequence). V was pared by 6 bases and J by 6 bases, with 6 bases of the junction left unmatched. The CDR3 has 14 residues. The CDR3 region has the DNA TGTGCCAGTAGGACACAGGGGGCAGGCAATGAGCAGTTCTTC. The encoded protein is CASRTQGAGNEQFF.

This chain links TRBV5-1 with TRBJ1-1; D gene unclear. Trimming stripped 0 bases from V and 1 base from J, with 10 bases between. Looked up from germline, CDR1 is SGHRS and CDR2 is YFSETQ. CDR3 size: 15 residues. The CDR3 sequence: CASSLEWAANTEAFF. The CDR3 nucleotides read TGCGCCAGCAGCTTGGAATGGGCAGCGAACACTGAAGCTTTCTTT.

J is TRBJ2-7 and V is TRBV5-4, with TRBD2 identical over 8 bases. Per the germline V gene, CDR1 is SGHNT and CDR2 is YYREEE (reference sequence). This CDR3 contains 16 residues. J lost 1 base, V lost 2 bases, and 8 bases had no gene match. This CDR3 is CASSFSKGLGSYEQYF. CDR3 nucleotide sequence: TGTGCCAGCAGCTTTTCTAAGGGACTAGGATCCTACGAGCAGTACTTC.

The CDR3 sequence is CASSQGVGGPYEQYF. CDR3 nucleotide sequence: TGCGCCAGCAGCCAAGGGGTGGGAGGGCCCTACGAGCAGTACTTC. This chain joins TRBV4-1 and TRBJ2-7, with 7 bases identical to TRBD2. V lost 1 base, J lost 2 bases, and 5 bases stayed unmatched. The CDR3 sequence is 15 residues long. Germline V gene data show CDR1 as MGHRA and CDR2 as YSYEKL.

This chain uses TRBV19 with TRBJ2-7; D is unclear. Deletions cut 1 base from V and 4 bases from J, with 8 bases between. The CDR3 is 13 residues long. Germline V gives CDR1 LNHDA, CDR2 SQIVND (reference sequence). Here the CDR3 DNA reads TGTGCCAGTAGTATAGGAAGAGAGTACGAGCAGTACTTC. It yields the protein CASSIGREYEQYF.

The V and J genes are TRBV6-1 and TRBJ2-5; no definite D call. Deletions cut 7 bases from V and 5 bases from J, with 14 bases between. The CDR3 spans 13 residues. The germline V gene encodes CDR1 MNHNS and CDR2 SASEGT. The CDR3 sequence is CASMIQPVETQYF. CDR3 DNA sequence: TGTGCCAGCATGATACAGCCTGTCGAGACCCAGTACTTC.

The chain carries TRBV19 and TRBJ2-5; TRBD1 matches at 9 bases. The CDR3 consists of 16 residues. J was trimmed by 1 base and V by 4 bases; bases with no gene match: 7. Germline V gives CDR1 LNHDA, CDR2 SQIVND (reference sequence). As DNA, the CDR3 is TGTGCCAGTAGTAACCCGACAGGGGGTGTCCAAGAGACCCAGTACTTC. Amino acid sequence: CASSNPTGGVQETQYF.

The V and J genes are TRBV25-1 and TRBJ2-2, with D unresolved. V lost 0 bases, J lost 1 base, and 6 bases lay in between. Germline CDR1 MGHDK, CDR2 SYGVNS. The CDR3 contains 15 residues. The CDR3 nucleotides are TGTGCCAGCAGTGAATACGGCGGGAACACCGGGGAGCTGTTTTTT. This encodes CASSEYGGNTGELFF. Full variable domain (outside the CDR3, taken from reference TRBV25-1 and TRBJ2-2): EADIYQTPRYLVIGTGKKITLECSQTMGHDKMYWYQQDPGMELHLIHYSYGVNSTEKGDLSSESTVSRIRTEHFPLTLESARPSHTSQYLCASSEYGGNTGELFFGEGSRLTVL.

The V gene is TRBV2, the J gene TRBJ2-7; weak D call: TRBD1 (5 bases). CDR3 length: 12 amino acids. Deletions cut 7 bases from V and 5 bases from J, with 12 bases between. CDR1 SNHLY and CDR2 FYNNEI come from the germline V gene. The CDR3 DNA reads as TGTGCCAGCACCAAAGACAGTCACGAGCAGTACTTC. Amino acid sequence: CASTKDSHEQYF.

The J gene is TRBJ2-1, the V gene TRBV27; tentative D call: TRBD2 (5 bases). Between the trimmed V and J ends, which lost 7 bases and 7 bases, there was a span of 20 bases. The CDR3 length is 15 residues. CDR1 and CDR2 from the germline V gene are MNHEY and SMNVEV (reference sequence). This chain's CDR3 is CASTGGPSRENEQFF. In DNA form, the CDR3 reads TGTGCCAGCACAGGAGGACCCTCACGCGAGAATGAGCAGTTCTTC.

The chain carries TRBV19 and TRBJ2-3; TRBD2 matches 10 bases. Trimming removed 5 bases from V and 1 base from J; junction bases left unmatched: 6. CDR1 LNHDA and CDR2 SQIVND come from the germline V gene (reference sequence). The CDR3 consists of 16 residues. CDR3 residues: CASSLTGTSGTDTQYF. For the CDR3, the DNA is TGTGCCAGTAGTCTTACCGGGACTAGCGGCACAGATACGCAGTATTTT.